The 20 T cell receptor beta chains reported below all come from one sample, sequenced in a study of metastatic and nonmetastatic thyroid tumors. MiXCR reprocessed the PCR reads for TCRdb. The data show fewer than 35,000 clones, under 30% seen once. Thyroid surgery was performed in patients who had received no treatment beforehand. The sequenced material came from blood. These receptors were collected from a female donor with papillary thyroid cancer or a benign thyroid nodule (not recorded which). Some clones in this sample may be carry-over from other donors' samples.

The chain joins TRBV6-6 to TRBJ2-2; TRBD1 aligns across 9 bases. Germline V gives CDR1 MNHNY, CDR2 SVGAGI (reference sequence). This CDR3 is built from 16 residues. V was pared by 2 bases and J by 7 bases, with 8 bases of the junction left unmatched. The CDR3 sequence: CASSYNGQGPRGELFF. Here the CDR3 DNA reads TGTGCCAGCAGTTACAATGGACAGGGGCCTCGCGGGGAGCTGTTTTTT.

This clone came up once. This sequence joins TRBV11-3 and TRBJ2-5; D may be TRBD1 (5 bases). The CDR3 has 14 residues. V was cut by 2 bases and J by 5 bases, with 12 bases left in between. Germline values: CDR1 SGHNT, CDR2 YENEEA. The DNA for the CDR3 is TGTGCCAGCAGCTTATTAGGGGTTGACGAGACCCAGTACTTC. Protein product: CASSLLGVDETQYF.

This clone appeared a few times. V gene TRBV6-2 or TRBV6-3 combines with J gene TRBJ2-3; 7 nucleotides agree with TRBD2. The CDR3 loop spans 15 amino acids. CDR1 MNHEY and CDR2 SVGEGT come from the germline V gene. V was clipped by 0 bases and J by 2 bases; unmatched bases: 2. The CDR3 region has the DNA TGTGCCAGCAGTTACTCGGCGGGGGACACAGATACGCAGTATTTT. Translation gives CASSYSAGDTDTQYF.

This clone was counted only a few times. This could be a read error, since a much larger clone is one nucleotide away. The V call is TRBV7-9, the J call TRBJ2-5; TRBD2 might be the D (6 bases). The CDR3 runs 16 residues. Germline loops: CDR1 SEHNR, CDR2 FQNEAQ (reference sequence). The CDR3 DNA reads TGTGCCGGCAGCTCGAGCGGGCTACCTCCTCAAGAGACCCAGTACTTC. Encoded protein: CAGSSSGLPPQETQYF.

Comments on this clone: Germline is not matched at one junction end, which may reflect a read error. The chain carries TRBV11-1 and TRBJ1-2, with 7 nucleotides matching TRBD1. This CDR3 has 16 amino acids. Germline CDR1 SGHAT, CDR2 FQDESV (reference sequence). This CDR3 reads CASSLVSGTAAYGYTF. In DNA, the CDR3 is TGTGCCAGCAGCTTAGTATCCGGGACAGCCGCCTATGGCTATACCTTC.

The chain couples TRBV6-2 or TRBV6-3 to TRBJ2-2; TRBD1 matches 7 bases. The junction had 10 bases not matched to a gene; V was cut back by 3 bases and J by 3 bases. CDR3 size: 17 residues. In germline, CDR1 is MNHEY, CDR2 SVGEGT. The DNA for the CDR3 is TGTGCCAGCAGTTATCTTATCGGGACAGTTTACACCGGGGAGCTGTTTTTT. Translation: CASSYLIGTVYTGELFF.

The table lists this clone with many counts. This could be a read error, since a much larger clone is one nucleotide away. The chain combines TRBV28 with TRBJ2-7; the match to TRBD2 covers 7 bases. The CDR3 has 13 amino acids. Germline loops: CDR1 MDHEN, CDR2 SYDVKM. V shed 6 bases, J shed 6 bases, and the junction held 8 bases outside the gene matches. The CDR3 spells CASSQPGRGEQYF. For the CDR3, the DNA is TGTGCCAGCAGCCAACCAGGGAGGGGCGAGCAGTACTTC. Based on the CDR3 plus reference TRBV28 and TRBJ2-7, the full variable domain is DVKVTQSSRYLVKRTGEKVFLECVQDMDHENMFWYRQDPGLGLRLIYFSYDVKMKEKGDIPEGYSVSREKKERFSLILESASTNQTSMYLCASSQPGRGEQYFGPGTRLTVT.

This sequence joins TRBV12-3 or TRBV12-4 and TRBJ2-3; D is unresolved. V lost 3 bases and J 5 bases, leaving 6 bases between the germline ends. The CDR3 loop spans 12 amino acids. The CDR3 loop reads CASSLWGDTQYF. The CDR3 DNA follows: TGTGCCAGCAGTTTGTGGGGAGATACGCAGTATTTT.

The CDR3 DNA sequence: TGTGCCAGCAGTTTTCTCCCGGGACAGGGTCACGAGCAGTACTTC. The encoded protein is CASSFLPGQGHEQYF. The chain uses TRBV12-3 or TRBV12-4 and TRBJ2-7, with 9 nucleotides matching TRBD1. The V and J ends lost 3 bases and 5 bases, in that order; junction bases with no gene match: 8. The length of the CDR3 is 15 residues.

This clone was picked up many times. The junction and the germline gene differ at one end; a read error may be behind it. This CDR3 is also generated by other DNA sequences in the sample. The genes are TRBV7-3 and TRBJ2-2; perhaps TRBD2 as D (5 bases). The V gene's germline CDR1 is SGHTA and CDR2 FQGTGA. There are 15 residues in the CDR3. CDR3 in amino acids: CASSLFEAGTGELFF. CDR3 in DNA: TGTGCCAGCAGCCTTTTCGAGGCGGGCACCGGGGAGCTGTTTTTC.

Many counts were recorded for this clone. The CDR3 is CSARPGLADEYSISTDTQYF. CDR3 nucleotides: TGCAGTGCTAGACCGGGACTAGCGGACGAGTACTCTATAAGCACAGATACGCAGTATTTT. The chain recombines TRBV20-1 with TRBJ2-3; TRBD2 aligns across 11 bases. Germline loops: CDR1 DFQATT, CDR2 SNEGSKA (reference sequence). This CDR3 region has 20 residues. Unmatched junction bases numbered 16, after V lost 2 bases and J lost 0 bases.

This clone has ten or more counts. Its ends do not fully match the called genes, so a read error is possible. CDR3: CASSVTSGGGLETQYF. The CDR3 DNA reads TGTGCCAGCAGCGTAACTAGCGGGGGTGGGTTGGAGACCCAGTACTTT. The rearrangement links TRBV9 to TRBJ2-5, with 11 bases lining up with TRBD2. Germline V CDR1 and CDR2: SGDLS, YYNGEE. This CDR3 is built from 16 residues.

The J gene is TRBJ2-6, the V gene TRBV2; tentative D call: TRBD1 (6 bases). Germline CDR1 and CDR2: SNHLY and FYNNEI. V gave up 9 bases and J gave up 12 bases, with 12 bases separating them. The CDR3 covers 11 residues. The CDR3 nucleotides are TGTGCCAGGGGTCAGGGGACCGTCCTGACTTTC. Its protein product is CARGQGTVLTF.

This clone was observed at least ten times. The chain couples TRBV5-1 to TRBJ2-1; D is ambiguous. Germline CDR1 reads SGHRS; CDR2 reads YFSETQ. The CDR3 totals 16 residues. Trimming removed 0 bases from V and 1 base from J, with 11 bases in between. The CDR3 DNA reads as TGCGCCAGCAGCTTGGCCAATGGTCGTTCCTACAATGAGCAGTTCTTC. Its protein product is CASSLANGRSYNEQFF.

The chain links TRBV6-1 to TRBJ2-6; D gene ambiguous. This CDR3 spans 15 amino acids. V lost 1 base to trimming and J lost 1 base, with 5 bases between them. Germline V CDR1 and CDR2: MNHNS, SASEGT. CDR3 DNA: TGTGCCAGCAGTGAAGGAATATCTGGGGCCAACGTCCTGACTTTC. Amino acid sequence: CASSEGISGANVLTF.

In its sample, this clone was seen a few times. The J gene is TRBJ2-2, the V gene TRBV12-3 or TRBV12-4; D tentatively fits TRBD1 or TRBD2 (5 bases each). The CDR3 has 13 amino acids. Trimming stripped 9 bases from V and 4 bases from J, with 12 bases between. CDR3 loop: CASRRGGTGELFF. Here the CDR3 DNA reads TGTGCCAGTAGACGTGGGGGCACCGGGGAGCTGTTTTTT.

The chain recombines TRBV20-1 with TRBJ2-2, with TRBD2 identical over 10 bases. CDR1 is DFQATT and CDR2 is SNEGSKA in the germline V gene (reference sequence). V was clipped by 6 bases and J by 3 bases; unmatched bases: 10. The CDR3 runs to 16 residues. This CDR3 reads CSAEPLAGSYTGELFF. In DNA form, the CDR3 reads TGCAGTGCGGAACCACTAGCGGGAAGCTACACCGGGGAGCTGTTTTTT.

The rearrangement joins TRBV3-1 to TRBJ1-2; 10 positions agree with TRBD1. The germline V gene encodes CDR1 LGHDT and CDR2 YNNKEL (reference sequence). Trimming cost V 4 bases and J 8 bases; bases outside gene matches: 10. The CDR3 has 15 amino acids. CDR3 amino acids: CASSRKDRGFQGYTF. The CDR3 coding sequence is TGTGCCAGCAGCCGGAAGGACAGGGGGTTTCAGGGCTACACCTTC.

This clone is labeled as medium-sized (0.01 to 0.1%). The chain has TRBV6-2 or TRBV6-3 and TRBJ1-2, with 9 bases identical to TRBD1. Per germline, CDR1 MNHEY and CDR2 SVGEGT. The V and J ends lost 5 bases and 2 bases, in that order; junction bases with no gene match: 6. The CDR3 spans 15 residues. CDR3 in amino acids: CASSELGQGNYGYTF. The CDR3, as DNA: TGTGCCAGCAGTGAGCTCGGACAGGGGAACTATGGCTACACCTTC.

This clone occurred many times. V is TRBV10-3 and J is TRBJ2-1; 7 bases fit TRBD2. V shed 0 bases and J 7 bases; nucleotides not matched to a gene: 9. Looked up from germline, CDR1 is ENHRY and CDR2 is SYGVKD. This CDR3 is 16 amino acids long. CDR3 in amino acids: CAISESWEGTLNEQFF. In DNA form, the CDR3 reads TGTGCCATCAGTGAGTCTTGGGAGGGCACTTTGAATGAGCAGTTCTTC.